This TCR beta chain stems from a study of cytomegalovirus exposure and HLA in healthy donors listed by TCRdb under 2017. Context from the whole study: An earlier analysis of a few hundred of the donors reported 250 to 350 Gb of sequence data and some 110 million unique TCR beta sequences obtained from around 170 million T cells. Genome-wide SNP genotypes for about 65% of the roughly 700 donors were used in a later genetic analysis, which treated that subset as a discovery cohort. The T cell repertoires of some 670 subjects were profiled by immunosequencing and related to cytomegalovirus serostatus. A separate validation cohort of over 95 different subjects was used in addition to the 666-subject first cohort. The study combined high-throughput TCR immunosequencing, statistical association of individual TCRs with disease status, and machine learning to predict cytomegalovirus infection status. A later analysis re-examined previously published TCR beta repertoires from 500 to 700 donors and added high-resolution HLA genotyping to investigate patterns of TCR occurrence. Class I and class II HLA loci were covered by the typing at four-digit resolution. Donor age, sex, ethnicity and CMV serostatus were collected together with the repertoire data. To decide whether each TCR beta V gene segment behaved as functional or pseudogenic, an earlier analysis of some 540 of the donors relied on high-throughput TCR beta sequencing. Of the roughly 400 genotyped donors, approximately 80% fell in the genetic ancestry cluster associated with self-reported Caucasian donors. The number of typed donors differed by locus: about 629-630 for A, B, C, DRB1 and DQB1; 500 to 550 for DQA1; fewer than 610 for DPA1; and roughly 490 for DPB1. Rather than using new phenotypic data, the later analysis identified candidate immune exposures from TCR beta sequences and from how often those sequences occurred across donors. Roughly 300 gigabases of sequencing data and around 87 million unique TCR sequences were included in an early release covering under 650 HLA-typed donors. Because of strong linkage in the cohort, roughly five DR-DQ haplotypes were treated as single units for association and clustering. On average, roughly 240,000 unique TCR beta nucleotide sequences were sequenced per donor among roughly 430 genotyped donors of the cohort, with 15% to 20% of those sequences being non-productive. All discovery cohort repertoires had been generated using a single sequencing platform. The study aimed to test whether signatures of past pathogen exposure could be identified by cataloging public T cell receptors.

Ends trimmed: V by 3 bases, J by 1 base; bases unmatched to a gene: 2. From cysteine to phenylalanine, the CDR3 is 14 amino acids long. Just the 42-base CDR3 DNA is kept, in frame starting at base 1. CDR1 SGHNT and CDR2 YYREEE are derived from the germline V gene (reference sequence). The library was obtained by the immunoSEQ multiplex PCR assay. A mixture of 60 forward primers for TCR Vbeta segments and 13 reverse primers for TCR Jbeta segments was used in the multiplex PCR. Amplification of the CDR3 region of rearranged TCR beta genes was performed with a multiplex PCR assay on genomic DNA. On the Illumina HiSeq System, the amplified TCR beta libraries were sequenced as 87-base-pair reads. The source study handled its data this way. A later analysis counted around 72 million unique TCR beta chains across the 650 to 700 repertoires, and 9 million to 14 million of these chains were shared by at least two donors. Raw reads were error-corrected and collapsed into unique sequences with a nearest-neighbor algorithm that merged closely related sequences to remove PCR and sequencing errors. To assign V, D and J gene segments, CDR3 sequences were aligned to IMGT reference sequences. Each retained sequence needed at least a six-nucleotide match to both a V gene segment and a J gene segment. Rearrangements were classified as productive when the CDR3 lacked stop codons and remained in frame with V and J, and all other rearrangements were classified as non-productive. CDR3 was defined according to IMGT convention as the region running from the second conserved V-encoded cysteine to the conserved J-encoded phenylalanine. The earlier analysis of about 500 of the donors excluded sequences that lacked an unambiguous match to a single V gene segment. In an earlier analysis of approximately 590 of the donors, V segments were called functional above 56.7% productive rearrangements and were called segregating when the between-donor standard deviation exceeded 5%. A statistical classification framework was built to diagnose cytomegalovirus status from the catalog of TCR beta chain sequences. V and J gene assignment, in a later analysis, came from comparing TCR nucleotide sequences with IMGT/GENE-DB human TR gene sequences. The TCRdist pipeline was used in a later analysis to assign CDR3 sequences and most-parsimonious VDJ recombination scenarios. In a later analysis, each TCR beta chain was defined by its CDR3 amino acid sequence together with its V-gene family, and reads without a unique V-gene family were excluded. A later analysis removed several hundred highly shared, low-generation-probability nucleotide sequences to deal with suspected cross-contamination and a sequencing artifact. A later analysis calculated a clonal expansion index for each public chain from normalized within-repertoire ranks of inferred template counts. A later analysis computed generation probabilities with a VDJ recombination model fitted to out-of-frame rearrangements, and checked the results against IGoR. In a later analysis, hypergeometric tests were used to score TCR-TCR, TCR-HLA and TCR-CMV co-occurrence, with a repertoire-size bias correction applied to TCR pairs. In a later analysis, false discovery rates were estimated by permuting HLA or CMV assignments 20 times. In a later analysis, co-occurring TCRs were grouped with DBSCAN, and TCRdist sequence similarity was added when clustering was performed within HLA-allele-positive subsets. Co-occurrence clustering excluded repertoires with fewer than 30,000 or more than 120,000 public chains, plus five with anomalous nucleotide sharing. The clones in this table, taken by TCRdb from immuneACCESS, are in-frame only. Not every clone is retained; where verified, under half of the shortfall comes from an unresolved V gene, and the cause of the rest is unknown. V and J calls and clone size follow that table, whereas D and trimming were derived from the DNA. The sample yields roughly 250,000 clones; 80% were counted once. About 0.28% of the sample belongs to the ten largest clones.

The cohort was made up of 500 to 800 healthy bone marrow donors. At the time of sampling, all cohort members were nominally healthy, though unrecorded immune exposures were likely present. The donor was CMV seronegative and was included in the group of about 350 seronegative cohort members. Each donor provided a peripheral blood sample, and peripheral blood mononuclear cells were used for TCR beta sequencing. Genomic DNA was extracted from the blood cell samples with the Qiagen DNeasy Blood Extraction Kit. Paper-wide results and their limitations: Because counts were too low, roughly 16 rarely observed V segments, including chromosome 9 orphons, were left out of the earlier analysis of 500 to 750 of the donors. V-gene and J-gene trimming of TCR beta chains was associated with a missense DCLRE1C variant in a later genetic analysis, and the association was replicated in an independent cohort. A further reported finding was that TCR beta sequences accurately predicted the HLA-A and HLA-B alleles for most subjects in the first cohort. Linkage disequilibrium might explain the correlated functional status among segregating V segments, but an unknown experimental factor could not be excluded. Because HLA typing was missing for some donors at each locus, association tests included only the typed subset. A total of roughly 160 TCR beta chains were listed by the study as associated with cytomegalovirus. At a false discovery rate of 0.05, a later analysis linked around 17,000 TCR beta sequences to specific HLA alleles. In a later analysis, HLA-associated TCR beta chains were found to be more clonally expanded and to have lower generation probabilities than equally common non-associated chains. Presence/absence analyses assumed roughly uniform sequencing depth across donors, an assumption that may not hold. It was suggested by the authors that the approach could potentially be generalized to other disease states and immunological phenotypes. A cluster of highly shared sequence variants was judged likely to represent a technical artifact of the sequencing pipeline. This cohort had only TCR beta chains sequenced, and the lack of alpha or paired-chain data limited which features could be detected. According to a later analysis, most CMV-associated TCR beta chains appeared to be HLA-restricted, and the HLA associations seemed to be driven largely by CMV exposure. Several of the top co-occurrence clusters appeared to be linked to parvovirus B19, influenza, CMV and Epstein-Barr virus, according to a later analysis. In an earlier analysis of fewer than 700 of the donors, most TCR beta V segments appeared in productive rearrangements about 87% or about 30% of the time, broadly matching IMGT annotations. A few of the identified cytomegalovirus-associated TCR beta chains were confirmed in vitro to be specific for cytomegalovirus antigens. CMV serostatus was the only immune exposure information available for the cohort. Some IMGT-functional V segments, including TRBV6-2 and TRBV6-3, could not be told apart with the 87-base-pair reads, so those segments were excluded. When HLA alleles, especially DR and DQ, strongly co-occurred, attributing TCR associations to individual alleles was difficult. Cytomegalovirus status was reported to be diagnosed by the classifier with high specificity and sensitivity in both the original and validation cohorts. Compared with the approximately 670-donor mean, donors in an Asian-associated ancestry cluster had fewer N-insertions in productive TCRs, according to a later genetic analysis. In a later analysis, TCR association rates were found to vary across HLA loci, with the most associated TCRs seen for DRB1 alleles and the fewest for HLA-C alleles. Across donors, most TCR sequences were observed very rarely, whereas some public TCRs were present in many individuals.

As regards this clone: No antigen is known for it. Base qualities are not recorded, but no much larger clone differs from it by a single base.

Source material: PBMCs. The chain is encoded by TRBV5-4 joined to TRBJ2-3; 7 bases in between match TRBD2. The receptor's source is a girl aged 2-10 years in good health and CMV-seronegative. The DNA sequence reads TGTGCCAGCAGCTATCGGGGGGGCACAGATACGCAGTATTTT. Translation gives CASSYRGGTDTQYF.